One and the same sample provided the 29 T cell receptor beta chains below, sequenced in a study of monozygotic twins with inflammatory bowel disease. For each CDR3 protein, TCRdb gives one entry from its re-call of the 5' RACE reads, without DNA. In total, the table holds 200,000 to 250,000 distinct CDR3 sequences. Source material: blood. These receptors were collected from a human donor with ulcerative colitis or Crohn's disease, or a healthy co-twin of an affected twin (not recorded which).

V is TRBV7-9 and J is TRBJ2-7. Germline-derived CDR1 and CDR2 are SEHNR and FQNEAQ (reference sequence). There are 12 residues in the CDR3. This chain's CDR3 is CASSLSGGGQYF.

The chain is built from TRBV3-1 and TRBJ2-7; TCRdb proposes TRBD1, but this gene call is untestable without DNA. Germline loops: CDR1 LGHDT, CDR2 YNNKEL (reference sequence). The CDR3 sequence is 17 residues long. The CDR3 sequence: CASSTRTGTESSYEQYF.

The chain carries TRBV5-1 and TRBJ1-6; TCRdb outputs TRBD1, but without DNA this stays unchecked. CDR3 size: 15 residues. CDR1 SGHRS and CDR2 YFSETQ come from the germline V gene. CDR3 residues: CASSWSGTDSSPLHF.

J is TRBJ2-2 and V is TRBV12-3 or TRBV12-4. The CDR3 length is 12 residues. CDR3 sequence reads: CASSFGTAELFF.

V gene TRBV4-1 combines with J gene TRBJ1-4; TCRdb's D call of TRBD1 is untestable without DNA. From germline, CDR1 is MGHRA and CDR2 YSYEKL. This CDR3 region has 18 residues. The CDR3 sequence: CASSPNNMGGGSNEKLFF.

CDR3 loop: CAISKGETQYF. V gene TRBV10-3 combines with J gene TRBJ2-5. The CDR3 is 11 residues long. The germline V gene encodes CDR1 ENHRY and CDR2 SYGVKD.

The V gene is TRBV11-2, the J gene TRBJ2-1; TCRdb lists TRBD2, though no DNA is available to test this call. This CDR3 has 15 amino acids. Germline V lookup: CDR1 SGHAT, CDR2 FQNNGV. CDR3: CASSPSYSSYNEQFF.

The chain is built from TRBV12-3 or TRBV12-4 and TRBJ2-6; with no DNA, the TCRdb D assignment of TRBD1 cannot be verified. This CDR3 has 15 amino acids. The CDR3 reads CATAIDRAGANVLTF.

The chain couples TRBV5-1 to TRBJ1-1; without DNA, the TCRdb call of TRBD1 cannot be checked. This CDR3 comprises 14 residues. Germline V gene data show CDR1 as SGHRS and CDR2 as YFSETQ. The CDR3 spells CASRPTPGNTEAFF.

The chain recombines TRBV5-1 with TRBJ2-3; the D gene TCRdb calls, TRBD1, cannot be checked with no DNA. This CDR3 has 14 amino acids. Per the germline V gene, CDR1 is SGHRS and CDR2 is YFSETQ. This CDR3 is CASSPPVRTDTQYF.

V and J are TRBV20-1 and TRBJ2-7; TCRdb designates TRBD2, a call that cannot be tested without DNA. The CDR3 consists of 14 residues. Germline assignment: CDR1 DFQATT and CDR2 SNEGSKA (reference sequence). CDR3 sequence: CSATLAGVLYEQYF.

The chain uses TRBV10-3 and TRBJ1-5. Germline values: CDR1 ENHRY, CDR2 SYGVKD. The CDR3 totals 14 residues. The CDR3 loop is CAISDFGVNQPQHF.

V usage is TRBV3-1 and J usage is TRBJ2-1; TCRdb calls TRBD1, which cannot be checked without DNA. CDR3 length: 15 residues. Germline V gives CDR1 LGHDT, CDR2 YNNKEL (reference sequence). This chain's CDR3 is CASSGDRGLNNEQFF.

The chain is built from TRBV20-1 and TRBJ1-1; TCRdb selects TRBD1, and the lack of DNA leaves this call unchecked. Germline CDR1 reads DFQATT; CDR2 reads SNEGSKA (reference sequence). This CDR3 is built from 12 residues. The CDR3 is CSASGQGLEAFF.

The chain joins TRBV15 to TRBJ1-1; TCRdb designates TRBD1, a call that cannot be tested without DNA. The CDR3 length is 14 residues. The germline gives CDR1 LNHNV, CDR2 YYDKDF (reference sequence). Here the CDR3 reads CATSRQTGGTEAFF.

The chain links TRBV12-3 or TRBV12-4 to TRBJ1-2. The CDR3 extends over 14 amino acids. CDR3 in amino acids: CASSLSTQIDGYTF.

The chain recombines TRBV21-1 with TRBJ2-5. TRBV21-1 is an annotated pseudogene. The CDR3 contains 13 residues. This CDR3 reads CASSKQEQETQYF.

This CDR3 is CASIGGAKETQYF. The chain carries TRBV19 and TRBJ2-5; TCRdb picks TRBD1, but there is no DNA to check that call. The germline V gene encodes CDR1 LNHDA and CDR2 SQIVND (reference sequence). The CDR3 has 13 amino acids.

The CDR3 is CATRRTEVNYGYTF. This sequence joins TRBV19 and TRBJ1-2; TCRdb names TRBD1, which stays unverified in the absence of DNA. The CDR3 is made up of 14 amino acids. Germline assignment: CDR1 LNHDA and CDR2 SQIVND (reference sequence).

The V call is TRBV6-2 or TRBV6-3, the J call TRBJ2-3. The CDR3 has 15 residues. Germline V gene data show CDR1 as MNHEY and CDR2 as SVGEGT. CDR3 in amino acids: CASRRGELVDVTQYF.

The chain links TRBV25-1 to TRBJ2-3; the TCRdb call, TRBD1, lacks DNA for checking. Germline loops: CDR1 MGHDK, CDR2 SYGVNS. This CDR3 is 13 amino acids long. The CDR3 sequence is CASSGDGTDTQYF.

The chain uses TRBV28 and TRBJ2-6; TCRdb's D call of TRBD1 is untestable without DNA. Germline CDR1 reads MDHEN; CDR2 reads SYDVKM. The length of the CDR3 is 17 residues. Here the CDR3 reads CAATGGGAFSGANVLTF.

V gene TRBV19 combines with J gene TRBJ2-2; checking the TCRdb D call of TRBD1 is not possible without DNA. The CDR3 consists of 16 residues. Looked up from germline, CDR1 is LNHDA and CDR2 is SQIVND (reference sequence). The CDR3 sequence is CASSPNRGQDTGELFF.

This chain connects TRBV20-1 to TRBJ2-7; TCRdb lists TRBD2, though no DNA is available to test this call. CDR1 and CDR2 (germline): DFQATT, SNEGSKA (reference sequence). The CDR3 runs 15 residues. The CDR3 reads CSAQRGLAGSAEQYF.

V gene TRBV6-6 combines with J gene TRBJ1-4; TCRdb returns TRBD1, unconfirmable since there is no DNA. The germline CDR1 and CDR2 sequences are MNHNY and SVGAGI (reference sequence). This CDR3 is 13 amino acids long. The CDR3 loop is CASRSGKWEKLFF.

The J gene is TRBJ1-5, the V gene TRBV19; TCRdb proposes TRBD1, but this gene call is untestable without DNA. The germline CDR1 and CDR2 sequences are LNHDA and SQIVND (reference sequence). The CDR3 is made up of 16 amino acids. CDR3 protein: CASTTVLRVLNQPQHF. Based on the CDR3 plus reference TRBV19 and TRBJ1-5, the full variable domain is DGGITQSPKYLFRKEGQNVTLSCEQNLNHDAMYWYRQDPGQGLRLIYYSQIVNDFQKGDIAEGYSVSREKKESFPLTVTSAQKNPTAFYLCASTTVLRVLNQPQHFGDGTRLSIL.

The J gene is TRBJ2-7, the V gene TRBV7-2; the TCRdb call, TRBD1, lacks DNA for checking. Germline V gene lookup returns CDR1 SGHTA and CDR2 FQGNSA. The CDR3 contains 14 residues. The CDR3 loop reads CASSARQGSYEQYF.

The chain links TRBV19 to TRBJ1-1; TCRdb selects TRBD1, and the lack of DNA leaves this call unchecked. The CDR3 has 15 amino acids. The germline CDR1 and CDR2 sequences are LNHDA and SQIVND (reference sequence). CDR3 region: CASSTGHNPGTEAFF.

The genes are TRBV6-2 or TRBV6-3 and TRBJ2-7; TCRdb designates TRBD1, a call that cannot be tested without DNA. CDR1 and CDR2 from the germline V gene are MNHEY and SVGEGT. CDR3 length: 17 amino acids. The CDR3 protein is CASSYSERVPRGYEQYF.